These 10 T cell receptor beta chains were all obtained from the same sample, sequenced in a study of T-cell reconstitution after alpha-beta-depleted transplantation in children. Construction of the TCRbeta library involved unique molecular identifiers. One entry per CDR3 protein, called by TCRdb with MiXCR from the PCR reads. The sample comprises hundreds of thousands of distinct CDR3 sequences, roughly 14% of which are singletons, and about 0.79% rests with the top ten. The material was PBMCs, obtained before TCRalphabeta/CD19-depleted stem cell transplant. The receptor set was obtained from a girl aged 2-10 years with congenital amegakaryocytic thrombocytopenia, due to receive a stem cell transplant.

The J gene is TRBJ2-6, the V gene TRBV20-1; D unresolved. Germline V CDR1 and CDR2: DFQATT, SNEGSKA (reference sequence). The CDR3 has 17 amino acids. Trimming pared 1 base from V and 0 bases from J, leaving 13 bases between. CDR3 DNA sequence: TGCAGTGCTAGAGTATCGGGCAGCCTCTCTGGGGCCAACGTCCTGACTTTC. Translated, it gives CSARVSGSLSGANVLTF.

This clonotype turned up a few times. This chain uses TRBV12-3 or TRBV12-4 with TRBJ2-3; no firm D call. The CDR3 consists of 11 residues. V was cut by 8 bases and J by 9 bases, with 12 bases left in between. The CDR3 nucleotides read TGTGCCAGCGGCTTGGGCTGGACGCAGTATTTT. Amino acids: CASGLGWTQYF.

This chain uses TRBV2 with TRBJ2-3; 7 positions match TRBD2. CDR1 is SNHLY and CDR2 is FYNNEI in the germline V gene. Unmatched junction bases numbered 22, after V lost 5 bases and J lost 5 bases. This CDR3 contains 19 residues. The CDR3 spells CASSFKGAGLSSGEDTQYF. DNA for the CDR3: TGTGCCAGCAGTTTTAAAGGTGCGGGGTTGTCTAGCGGTGAAGATACGCAGTATTTT.

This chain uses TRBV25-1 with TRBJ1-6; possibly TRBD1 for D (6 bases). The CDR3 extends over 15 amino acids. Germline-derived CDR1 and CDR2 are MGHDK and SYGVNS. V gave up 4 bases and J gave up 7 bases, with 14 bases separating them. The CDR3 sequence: CASSGSTGLNSPLHF. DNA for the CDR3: TGTGCCAGCAGTGGGTCAACAGGGTTGAATTCACCCCTCCACTTT.

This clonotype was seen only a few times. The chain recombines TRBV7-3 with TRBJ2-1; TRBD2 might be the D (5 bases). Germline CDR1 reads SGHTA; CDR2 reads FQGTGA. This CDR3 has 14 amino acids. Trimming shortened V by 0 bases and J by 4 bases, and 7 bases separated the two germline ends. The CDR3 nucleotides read TGTGCCAGCAGCTTAACGGAGGAGTACAATGAGCAGTTCTTC. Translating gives CASSLTEEYNEQFF.

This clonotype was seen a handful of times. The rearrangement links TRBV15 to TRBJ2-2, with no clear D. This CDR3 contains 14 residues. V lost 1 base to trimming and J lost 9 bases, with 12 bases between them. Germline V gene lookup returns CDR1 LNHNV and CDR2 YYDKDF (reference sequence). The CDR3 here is CATSRGPAGWELFF. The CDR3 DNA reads TGTGCCACCAGCAGAGGTCCCGCCGGCTGGGAGCTGTTTTTT.

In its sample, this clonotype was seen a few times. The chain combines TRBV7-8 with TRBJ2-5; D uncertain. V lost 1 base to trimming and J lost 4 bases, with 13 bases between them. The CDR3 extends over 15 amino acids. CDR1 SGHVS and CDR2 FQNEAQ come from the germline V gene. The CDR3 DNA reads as TGTGCCAGCAGCTTAGGTTTCGATGGGTTAGAGACCCAGTACTTC. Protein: CASSLGFDGLETQYF.

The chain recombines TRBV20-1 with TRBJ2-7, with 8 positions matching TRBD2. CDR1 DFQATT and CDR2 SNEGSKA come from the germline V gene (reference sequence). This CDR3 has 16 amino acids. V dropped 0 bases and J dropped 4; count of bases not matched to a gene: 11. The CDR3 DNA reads TGCAGTGCTAGAGAACCACTAGCGGAGGGTATTTACGAGCAGTACTTC. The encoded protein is CSAREPLAEGIYEQYF.

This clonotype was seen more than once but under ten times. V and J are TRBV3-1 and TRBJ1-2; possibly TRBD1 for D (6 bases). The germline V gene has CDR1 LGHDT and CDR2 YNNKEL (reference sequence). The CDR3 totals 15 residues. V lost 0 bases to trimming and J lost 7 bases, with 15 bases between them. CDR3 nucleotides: TGTGCCAGCAGCCAAGACCCCCTCGGGGGCCCTGGCTACACCTTC. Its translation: CASSQDPLGGPGYTF.

This CDR3 is CASRGTVADEKLFF. CDR3 coding DNA: TGTGCCAGCAGAGGGACAGTTGCTGATGAAAAACTGTTTTTT. The chain couples TRBV12-3 or TRBV12-4 to TRBJ1-4; TRBD1 agrees at 7 bases. There are 14 residues in the CDR3. V dropped 6 bases and J dropped 6; count of bases not matched to a gene: 7.